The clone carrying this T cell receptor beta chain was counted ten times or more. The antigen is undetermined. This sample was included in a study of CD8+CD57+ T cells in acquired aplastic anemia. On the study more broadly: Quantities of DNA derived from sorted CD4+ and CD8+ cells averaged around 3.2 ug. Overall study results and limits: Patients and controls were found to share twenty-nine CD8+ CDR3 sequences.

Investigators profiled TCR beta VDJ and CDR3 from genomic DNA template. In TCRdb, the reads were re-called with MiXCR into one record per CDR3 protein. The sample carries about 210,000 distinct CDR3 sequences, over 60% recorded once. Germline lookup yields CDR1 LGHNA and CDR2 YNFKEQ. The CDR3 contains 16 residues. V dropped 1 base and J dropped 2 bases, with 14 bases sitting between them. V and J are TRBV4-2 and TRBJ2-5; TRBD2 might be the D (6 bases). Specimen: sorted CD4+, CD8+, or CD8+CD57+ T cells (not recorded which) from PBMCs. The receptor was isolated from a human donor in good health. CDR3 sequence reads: CASSQVVWGVQETQYF. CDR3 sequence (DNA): TGTGCCAGCAGCCAAGTCGTCTGGGGGGTACAAGAGACCCAGTACTTC.